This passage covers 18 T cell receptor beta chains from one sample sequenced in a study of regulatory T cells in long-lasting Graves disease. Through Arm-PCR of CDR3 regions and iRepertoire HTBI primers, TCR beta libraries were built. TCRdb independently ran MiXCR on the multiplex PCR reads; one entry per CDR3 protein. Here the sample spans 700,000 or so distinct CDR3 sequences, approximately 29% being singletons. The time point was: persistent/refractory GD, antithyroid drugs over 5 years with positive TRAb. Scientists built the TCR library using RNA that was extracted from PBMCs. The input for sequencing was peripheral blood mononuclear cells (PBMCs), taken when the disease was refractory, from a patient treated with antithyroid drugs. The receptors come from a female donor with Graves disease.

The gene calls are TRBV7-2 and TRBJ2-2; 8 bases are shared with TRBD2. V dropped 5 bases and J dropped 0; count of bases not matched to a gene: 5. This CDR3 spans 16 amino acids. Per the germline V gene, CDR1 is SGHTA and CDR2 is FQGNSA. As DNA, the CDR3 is TGTGCCAGCAGCCCCTGGACTAGCTCGAACACCGGGGAGCTGTTTTTT. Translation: CASSPWTSSNTGELFF.

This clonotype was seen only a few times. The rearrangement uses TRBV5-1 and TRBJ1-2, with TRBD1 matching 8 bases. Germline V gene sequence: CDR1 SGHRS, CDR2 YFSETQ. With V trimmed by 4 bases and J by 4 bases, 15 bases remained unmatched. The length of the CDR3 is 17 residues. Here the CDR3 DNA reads TGCGCCAGCAGCCCGAGGGTAGGACAGGGCAGTACCTATGGCTACACCTTC. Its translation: CASSPRVGQGSTYGYTF. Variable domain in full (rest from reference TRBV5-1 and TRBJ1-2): KAGVTQTPRYLIKTRGQQVTLSCSPISGHRSVSWYQQTPGQGLQFLFEYFSETQRNKGNFPGRFSGRQFSNSRSEMNVSTLELGDSALYLCASSPRVGQGSTYGYTFGSGTRLTVV.

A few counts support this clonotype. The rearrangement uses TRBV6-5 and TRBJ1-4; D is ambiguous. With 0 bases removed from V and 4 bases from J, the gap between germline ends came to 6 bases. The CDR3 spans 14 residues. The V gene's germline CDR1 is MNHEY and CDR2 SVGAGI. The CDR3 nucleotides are TGTGCCAGCAGTTACTCGGCAAGTAATGAAAAACTGTTTTTT. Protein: CASSYSASNEKLFF.

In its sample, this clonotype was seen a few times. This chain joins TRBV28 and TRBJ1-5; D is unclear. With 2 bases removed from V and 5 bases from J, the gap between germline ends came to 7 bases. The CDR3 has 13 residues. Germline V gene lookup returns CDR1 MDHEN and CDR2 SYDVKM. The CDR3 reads CASSLPRDQPQHF. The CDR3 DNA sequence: TGTGCCAGCAGTTTACCCAGAGATCAGCCCCAGCATTTT.

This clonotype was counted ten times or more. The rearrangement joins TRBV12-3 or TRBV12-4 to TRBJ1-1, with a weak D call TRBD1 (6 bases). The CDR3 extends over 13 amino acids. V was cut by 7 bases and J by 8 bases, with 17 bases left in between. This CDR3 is CASTVTGTREAFF. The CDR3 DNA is TGTGCCAGCACCGTAACCGGGACAAGGGAAGCTTTCTTT.

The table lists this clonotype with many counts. The chain's CDR3 is CASGRRTETYGYTF. CDR3 nucleotides: TGTGCCAGCGGCCGACGTACGGAAACCTATGGCTACACCTTC. V gene TRBV2 combines with J gene TRBJ1-2, with D hard to call. V shed 8 bases and J shed 4 bases, with 17 bases lying between them. Germline V CDR1 and CDR2: SNHLY, FYNNEI. This CDR3 contains 14 residues.

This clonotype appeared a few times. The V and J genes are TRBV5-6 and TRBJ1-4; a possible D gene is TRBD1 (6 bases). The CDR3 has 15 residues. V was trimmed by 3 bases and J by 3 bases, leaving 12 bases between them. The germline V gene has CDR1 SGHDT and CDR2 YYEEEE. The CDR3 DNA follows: TGTGCCAGCAGCTATACCGGGACACCTAATGAAAAACTGTTTTTT. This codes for CASSYTGTPNEKLFF.

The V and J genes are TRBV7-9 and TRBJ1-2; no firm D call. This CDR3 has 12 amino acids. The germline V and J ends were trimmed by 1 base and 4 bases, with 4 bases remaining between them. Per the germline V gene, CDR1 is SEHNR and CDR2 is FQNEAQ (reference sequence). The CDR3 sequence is CASSLEVYGYTF. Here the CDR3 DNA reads TGTGCCAGCAGCTTAGAGGTCTATGGCTACACCTTC.

CDR3 sequence: CASTDRKETQYF. In DNA, the CDR3 is TGTGCCAGTACGGACAGAAAAGAGACCCAGTACTTC. The gene calls are TRBV19 and TRBJ2-5; D perhaps matches TRBD1 (6 bases). CDR1 LNHDA and CDR2 SQIVND come from the germline V gene (reference sequence). V was shortened by 7 bases and J by 3 bases, with 9 bases between the two germline ends. The CDR3 has 12 residues. The whole variable domain, remainder taken from reference TRBV19 and TRBJ2-5, is DGGITQSPKYLFRKEGQNVTLSCEQNLNHDAMYWYRQDPGQGLRLIYYSQIVNDFQKGDIAEGYSVSREKKESFPLTVTSAQKNPTAFYLCASTDRKETQYFGPGTRLLVL.

The CDR3 spells CASRRALNTEAFF. In nucleotides, the CDR3 is TGTGCCAGCAGGAGGGCCCTGAACACTGAAGCTTTCTTT. The chain couples TRBV25-1 to TRBJ1-1; no definite D call. The V end was cut by 6 bases, the J end by 0 bases, with 8 bases between. The germline V gene has CDR1 MGHDK and CDR2 SYGVNS. This CDR3 spans 13 amino acids.

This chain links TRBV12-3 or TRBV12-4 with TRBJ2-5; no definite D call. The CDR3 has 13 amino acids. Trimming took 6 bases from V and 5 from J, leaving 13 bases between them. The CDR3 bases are TGTGCCAGCAGACGCAGAGATGGGGAGACCCAGTACTTC. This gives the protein CASRRRDGETQYF.

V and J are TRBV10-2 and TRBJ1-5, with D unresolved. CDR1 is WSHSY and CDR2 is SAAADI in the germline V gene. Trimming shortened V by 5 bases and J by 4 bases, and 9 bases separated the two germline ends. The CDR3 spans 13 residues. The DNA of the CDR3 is TGCGCCAGCAGTCCTTCAAATAATCAGCCCCAGCATTTT. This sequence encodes CASSPSNNQPQHF.

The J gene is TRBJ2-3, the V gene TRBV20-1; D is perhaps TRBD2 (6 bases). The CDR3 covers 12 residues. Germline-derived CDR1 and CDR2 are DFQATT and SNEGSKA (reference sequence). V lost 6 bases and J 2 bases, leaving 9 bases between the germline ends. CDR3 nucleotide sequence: TGCAGTGCAGGACTATTCACAGATACGCAGTATTTT. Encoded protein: CSAGLFTDTQYF.

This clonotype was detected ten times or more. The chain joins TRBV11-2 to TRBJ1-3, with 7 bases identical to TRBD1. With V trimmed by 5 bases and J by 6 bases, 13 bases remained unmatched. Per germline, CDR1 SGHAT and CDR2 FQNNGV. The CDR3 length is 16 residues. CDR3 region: CASSNRQGSGENTIYF. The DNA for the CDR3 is TGTGCCAGCAGCAACCGACAGGGCTCCGGAGAAAACACCATATATTTT.

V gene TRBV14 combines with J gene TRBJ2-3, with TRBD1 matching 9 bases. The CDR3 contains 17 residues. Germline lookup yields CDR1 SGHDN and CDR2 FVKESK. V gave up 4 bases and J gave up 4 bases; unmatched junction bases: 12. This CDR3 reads CASSRQGWGQGSDTQYF. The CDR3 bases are TGTGCCAGCAGCCGCCAAGGATGGGGACAGGGTTCAGATACGCAGTATTTT.

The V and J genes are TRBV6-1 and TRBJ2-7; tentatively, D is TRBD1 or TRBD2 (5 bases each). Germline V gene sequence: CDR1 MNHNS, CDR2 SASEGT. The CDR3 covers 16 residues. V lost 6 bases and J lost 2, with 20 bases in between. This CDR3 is CASSQDGGIGAYEQYF. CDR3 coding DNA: TGTGCCAGCAGCCAAGATGGGGGTATAGGGGCCTACGAGCAGTACTTC.

The CDR3 DNA is TGCAGCGCAAGCAAAGGGGGAGGGGACACTGAAGCTTTCTTT. This sequence encodes CSASKGGGDTEAFF. The genes are TRBV29-1 and TRBJ1-1; a weak D match, TRBD1 (6 bases). Germline-derived CDR1 and CDR2 are SQVTM and ANQGSEA. Trimming removed 7 bases at V and 3 bases at J, with 18 bases between. This CDR3 has 14 amino acids.

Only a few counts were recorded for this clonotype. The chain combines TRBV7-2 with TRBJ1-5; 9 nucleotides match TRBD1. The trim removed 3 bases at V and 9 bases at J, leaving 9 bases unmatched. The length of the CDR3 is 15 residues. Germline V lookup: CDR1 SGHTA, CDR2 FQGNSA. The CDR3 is CASSFGTGPDWPQHF. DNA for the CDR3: TGTGCCAGCAGCTTCGGGACAGGGCCTGATTGGCCCCAGCATTTT.